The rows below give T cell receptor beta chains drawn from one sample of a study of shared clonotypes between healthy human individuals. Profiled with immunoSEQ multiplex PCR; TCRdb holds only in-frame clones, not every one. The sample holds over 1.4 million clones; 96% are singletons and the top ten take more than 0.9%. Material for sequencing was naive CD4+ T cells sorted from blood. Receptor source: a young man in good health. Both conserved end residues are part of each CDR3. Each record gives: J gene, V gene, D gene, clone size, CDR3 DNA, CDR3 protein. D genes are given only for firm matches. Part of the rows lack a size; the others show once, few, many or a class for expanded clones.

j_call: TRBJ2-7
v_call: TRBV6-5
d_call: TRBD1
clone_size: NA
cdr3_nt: TGTGCCAGCACCGCAGGGGGCGCGGCTGGCGAGCAGTACTTC
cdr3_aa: CASTAGGAAGEQYF

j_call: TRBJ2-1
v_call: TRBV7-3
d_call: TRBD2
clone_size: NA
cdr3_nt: TGTGCCAGCAGCTTACTTGGACTAGGACCCTACAATGAGCAGTTCTTC
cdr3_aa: CASSLLGLGPYNEQFF

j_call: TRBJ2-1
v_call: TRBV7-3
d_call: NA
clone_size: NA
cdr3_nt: TGTGCCAGCAGCGGAGGGTTAAACAATGAGCAGTTCTTC
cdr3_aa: CASSGGLNNEQFF

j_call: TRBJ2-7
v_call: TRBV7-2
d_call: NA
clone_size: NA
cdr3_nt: TGTGCCAGCAGCTTAAGGGGGGCCACCTACGAGCAGTACTTC
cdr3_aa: CASSLRGATYEQYF

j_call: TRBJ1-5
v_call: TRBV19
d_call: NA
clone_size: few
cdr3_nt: TGTGCCAGTAACTCCGGCACTCAAGGTCAGCCCCAGCATTTT
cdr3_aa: CASNSGTQGQPQHF

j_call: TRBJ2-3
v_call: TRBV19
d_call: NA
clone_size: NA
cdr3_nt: TGTGCCAGTAGTATCGTCCCAGATACGCAGTATTTT
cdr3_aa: CASSIVPDTQYF

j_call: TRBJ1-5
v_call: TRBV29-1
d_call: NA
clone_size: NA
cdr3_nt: TGCAGCGTTGGAGGTCGCAATCAGCCCCAGCATTTT
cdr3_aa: CSVGGRNQPQHF

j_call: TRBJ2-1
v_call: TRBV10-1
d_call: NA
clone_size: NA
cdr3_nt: TGCGCCAGCAGTGCTAAGCCAGGATACTCCGTAAATGAGCAGTTCTTC
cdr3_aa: CASSAKPGYSVNEQFF

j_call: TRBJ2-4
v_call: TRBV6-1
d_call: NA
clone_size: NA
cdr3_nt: TGTGCCAGCAGTGAACCAGGGGACACCAAAAACATTCAGTACTTC
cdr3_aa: CASSEPGDTKNIQYF

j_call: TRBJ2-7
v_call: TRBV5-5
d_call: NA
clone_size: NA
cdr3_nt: TGTGCCAGCAGCTTAGCTCCCAACTACGAGCAGTACTTC
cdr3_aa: CASSLAPNYEQYF

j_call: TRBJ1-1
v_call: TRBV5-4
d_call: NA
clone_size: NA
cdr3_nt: TGTGCCAGCAGCTTGGCTGACCACGACGCGTTGGCTTTCTTT
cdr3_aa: CASSLADHDALAFF

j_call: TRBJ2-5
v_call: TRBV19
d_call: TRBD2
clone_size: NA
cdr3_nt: TGTGCCCTTAAGCGACTAGCGGGAATAGAGACCCAGTACTTC
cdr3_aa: CALKRLAGIETQYF

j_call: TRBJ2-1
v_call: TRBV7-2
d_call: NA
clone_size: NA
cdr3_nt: TGTGCCAGCAGCTTACAGCCCGGGGCTTCCTACAATGAGCAGTTCTTC
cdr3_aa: CASSLQPGASYNEQFF

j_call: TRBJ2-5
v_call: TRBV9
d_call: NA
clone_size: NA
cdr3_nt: TGTGCCAGCAGCGTAGCGTCGCTAGCGGAGACCCAGTACTTC
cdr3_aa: CASSVASLAETQYF

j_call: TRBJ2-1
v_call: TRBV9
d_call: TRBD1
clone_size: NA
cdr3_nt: TGTGCCAGCAGCGTAACGGGACAGAACCACAATGAGCAGTTCTTC
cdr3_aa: CASSVTGQNHNEQFF

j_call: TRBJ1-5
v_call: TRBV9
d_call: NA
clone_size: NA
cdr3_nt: TGTGCCAGCAGCGTAGGGGGACAACCCAATCAGCCCCAGCATTTT
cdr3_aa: CASSVGGQPNQPQHF

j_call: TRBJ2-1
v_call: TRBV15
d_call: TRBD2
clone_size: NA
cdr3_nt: TGTGCCACCAGCTTAAAACTAGCGGGAGTGGGTGAGCAGTTCTTC
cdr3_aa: CATSLKLAGVGEQFF

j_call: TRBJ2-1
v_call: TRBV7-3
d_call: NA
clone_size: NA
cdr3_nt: TGTGCCAGCAGCTTACGCCCTTCACCCACGGAGGGCCTCTACAATGAGCAGTTCTTC
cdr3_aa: CASSLRPSPTEGLYNEQFF

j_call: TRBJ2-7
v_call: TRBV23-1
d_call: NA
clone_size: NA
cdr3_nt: TGCGCCAGCAGTCAATCGCTCTCTCGCTCCTACGAGCAGTACTTC
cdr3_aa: CASSQSLSRSYEQYF

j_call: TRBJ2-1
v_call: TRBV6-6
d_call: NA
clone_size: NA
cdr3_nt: TGTGCCAGCAGCTATGGGGGAAGGGCTTACAATGAGCAGTTCTTC
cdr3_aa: CASSYGGRAYNEQFF

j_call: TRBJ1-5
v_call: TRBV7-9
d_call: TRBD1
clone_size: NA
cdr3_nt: TGTGCCAGCAGCTCAACTTCAGGGGGCTTGGGCAATCAGCCCCAGCATTTT
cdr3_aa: CASSSTSGGLGNQPQHF

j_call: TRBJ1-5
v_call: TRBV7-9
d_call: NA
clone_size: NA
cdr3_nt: TGTGCCAGCAGCCCGGACGGTAATAGCAATCAGCCCCAGCATTTT
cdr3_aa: CASSPDGNSNQPQHF

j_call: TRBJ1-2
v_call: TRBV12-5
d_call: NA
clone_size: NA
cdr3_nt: TGTGCTAGTGGGCCTCGGTTGGAGGACTATGGCTACACCTTC
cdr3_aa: CASGPRLEDYGYTF

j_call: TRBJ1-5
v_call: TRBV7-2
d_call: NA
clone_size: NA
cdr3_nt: TGTGCCAGCAGCTTAATTGGGGATGGCGAGGGGCCCCAGCATTTT
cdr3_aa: CASSLIGDGEGPQHF

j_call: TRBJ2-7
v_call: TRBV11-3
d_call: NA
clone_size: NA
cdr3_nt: TGTGCCAGCAGCTTGGGGGGGGCATCCACCGAGCAGTACTTC
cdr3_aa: CASSLGGASTEQYF

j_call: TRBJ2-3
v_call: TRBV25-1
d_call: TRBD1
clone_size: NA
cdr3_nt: TGTGCCAGCAGTGAAGTAGGGACAGGGGCCTTCACAGATACGCAGTATTTT
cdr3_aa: CASSEVGTGAFTDTQYF

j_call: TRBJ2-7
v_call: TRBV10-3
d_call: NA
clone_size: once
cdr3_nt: TGTGCCATCAGTGACAGGGCGACCTACGAGCAGTACTTC
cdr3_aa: CAISDRATYEQYF

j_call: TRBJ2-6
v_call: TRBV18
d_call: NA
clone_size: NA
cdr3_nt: TGTGCCAGCTCACCACGCGGTGGCTCTGGGGCCAACGTCCTGACTTTC
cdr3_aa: CASSPRGGSGANVLTF

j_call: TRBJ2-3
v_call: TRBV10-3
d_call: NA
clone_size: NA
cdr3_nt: TGTGCCATCAGCGCCAGCCTGGATACGCAGTATTTT
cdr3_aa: CAISASLDTQYF

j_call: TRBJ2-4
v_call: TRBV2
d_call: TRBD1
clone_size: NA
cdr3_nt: TGTGCCAGCAGGACAGGGCTAGCCAAAAACATTCAGTACTTC
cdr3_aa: CASRTGLAKNIQYF

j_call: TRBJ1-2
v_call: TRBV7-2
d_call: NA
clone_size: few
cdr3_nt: TGTGCCAGCAGCGTACAGGGCTGGGGCTACACCTTC
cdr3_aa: CASSVQGWGYTF

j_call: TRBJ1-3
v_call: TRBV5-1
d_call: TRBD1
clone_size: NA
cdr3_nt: TGCGCCAGCAGCTTCCTAACAGGGGCTGGAAACACCATATATTTT
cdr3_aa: CASSFLTGAGNTIYF

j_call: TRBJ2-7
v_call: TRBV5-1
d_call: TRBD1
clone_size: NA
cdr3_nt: TGCGCCAGCAGCCAGCTCGGGACAGGGGTACCCTACGAGCAGTACTTC
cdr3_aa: CASSQLGTGVPYEQYF

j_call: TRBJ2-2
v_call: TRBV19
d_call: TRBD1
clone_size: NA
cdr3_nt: TGTGCCAGTAGTATCATCGCGGGACAGGGATTAACCGGGGAGCTGTTTTTT
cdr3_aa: CASSIIAGQGLTGELFF

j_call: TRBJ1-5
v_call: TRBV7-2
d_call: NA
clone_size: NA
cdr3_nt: TGTGCCAGCAGTCCACGGCCCGTTCAGCCCCAGCATTTT
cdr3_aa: CASSPRPVQPQHF

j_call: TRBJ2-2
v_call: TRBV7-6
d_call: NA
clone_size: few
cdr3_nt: TGTGCCAGCAGCTTAATTCGGAACACCGGGGAGCTGTTTTTT
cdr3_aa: CASSLIRNTGELFF

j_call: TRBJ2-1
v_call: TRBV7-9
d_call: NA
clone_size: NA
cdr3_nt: TGTGCCAGCAGCTTAGAGTTGGGCAGGGGGAGGAATGAGCAGTTCTTC
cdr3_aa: CASSLELGRGRNEQFF

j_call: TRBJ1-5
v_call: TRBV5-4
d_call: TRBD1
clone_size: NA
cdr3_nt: TGTGCCAGCAGCCCAGGACAGGGTCGAGATCAGCCCCAGCATTTT
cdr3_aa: CASSPGQGRDQPQHF

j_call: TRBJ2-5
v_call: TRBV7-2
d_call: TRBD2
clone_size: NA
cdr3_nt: TGTGCCAGCAGCCCGCAGCGGGGTGGCGGGGAGACCCAGTACTTC
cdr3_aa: CASSPQRGGGETQYF

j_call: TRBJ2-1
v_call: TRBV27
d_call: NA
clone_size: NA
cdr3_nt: TGTGCCAGCAGTTTCGTAGGGGGAGGCTCCTACAATGAGCAGTTCTTC
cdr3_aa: CASSFVGGGSYNEQFF

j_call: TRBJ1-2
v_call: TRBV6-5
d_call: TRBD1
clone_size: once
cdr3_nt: TGTGCCAGCAGTTACGTAGGACAGGGGTTAGGCGGCTACACCTTC
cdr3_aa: CASSYVGQGLGGYTF

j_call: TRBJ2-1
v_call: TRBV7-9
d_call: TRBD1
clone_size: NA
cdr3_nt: TGTGCCAGCAGAACCGGGACAGGGATTTACAATGAGCAGTTCTTC
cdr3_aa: CASRTGTGIYNEQFF

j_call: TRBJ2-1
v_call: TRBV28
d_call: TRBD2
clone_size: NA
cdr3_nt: TGTGCCAGCTACCGTCCGGGACTAGCGGGACGACGGGAGCAGTTCTTC
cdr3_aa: CASYRPGLAGRREQFF

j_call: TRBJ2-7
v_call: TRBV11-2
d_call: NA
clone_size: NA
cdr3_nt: TGTGCCAGCAGCTTAGGGTTCGAGGACTACCTCAGCTCCTACGAGCAGTACTTC
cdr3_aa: CASSLGFEDYLSSYEQYF

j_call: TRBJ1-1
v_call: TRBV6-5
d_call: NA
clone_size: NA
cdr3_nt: TGTGCCAGCAAGCTGGGGCGGAATACCCAAAAAGCTTTCTTT
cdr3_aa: CASKLGRNTQKAFF